Listed below are T cell receptor beta chains from one sample, sequenced in a study of cytomegalovirus exposure and HLA in healthy donors. Generated by immunoSEQ multiplex PCR, the TCRdb table keeps only in-frame clones and is missing some. The table lists about 140,000 clones, almost 85% of them singletons. The sequenced sample consisted of PBMCs. The source of these receptors is a man in his late teens or twenties in good health and CMV-seropositive. The CDR3 runs from the conserved cysteine through the conserved F or W. D genes are given only for firm matches. Rows give clone size only sometimes, using once, few, many, or a class for an expanded clone.

NA | NA | TRBJ2-2 | TRBV5-6 | TGTGCCAGCAGCGGACCGGGAAAGCGGGGGGAGCTGTTTTTT | CASSGPGKRGELFF
NA | NA | TRBJ2-1 | TRBV27 | TGTGCCAGCAGTCCCCTAGTAGCACATGAGCAGTTCTTC | CASSPLVAHEQFF
TRBD1 | NA | TRBJ2-2 | TRBV2 | TGTGCCAGCAATCTTGGACAGGGGTTTTCCGGGGAGCTGTTTTTT | CASNLGQGFSGELFF
NA | NA | TRBJ1-2 | TRBV5-1 | TGCGCCAGCAGTGCCACCTTCGACACCAACTATGGCTACACCTTC | CASSATFDTNYGYTF
TRBD1 | NA | TRBJ1-2 | TRBV28 | TGTGCCAGCAGTCACAGGGGGCAAAGCTATGGCTACACCTTC | CASSHRGQSYGYTF
TRBD1 | NA | TRBJ1-5 | TRBV14 | TGTGCCAGCAGTCCGCAGGGGGCTGGCAATCAGCCCCAGCATTTT | CASSPQGAGNQPQHF
NA | NA | TRBJ2-5 | TRBV28 | TGTGCCAGCAGTTTAGCGGGGACCCAGTACTTC | CASSLAGTQYF
TRBD1 | NA | TRBJ2-7 | TRBV10-3 | TGTGCCATCAGAGGACAGGGGGCATCAGACGAGCAGTACTTC | CAIRGQGASDEQYF
NA | NA | TRBJ2-3 | TRBV19 | TGTGCCAGTAGTACTAGGGGGGGGGATACGCAGTATTTT | CASSTRGGDTQYF
TRBD1 | NA | TRBJ1-1 | TRBV6-4 | TGTGCCAGCAGTGCGGACAGGACCACTGAAGCTTTCTTT | CASSADRTTEAFF
TRBD1 | NA | TRBJ2-7 | TRBV11-2 | TGTGCCAGCAGCTTAAGGGACAGGGGAGGTTGGGAGCAGTACTTC | CASSLRDRGGWEQYF
NA | NA | TRBJ2-1 | TRBV12-5 | TGTGCTAGTGGTTTTGGTGGCACCTCGGGCAATGAGCAGTTCTTC | CASGFGGTSGNEQFF
NA | NA | TRBJ2-1 | TRBV1 | TGCACCAGCAGCCAAGATAACCTCCGGGGTTTTACTAGCGGGAGGTCCTACAATGAGCAGTTCTTC | CTSSQDNLRGFTSGRSYNEQFF
TRBD2 | NA | TRBJ2-5 | TRBV5-1 | TGCGCCAGCAGCAAAGGGACTAGCGGACAAGAGACCCAGTACTTC | CASSKGTSGQETQYF
NA | NA | TRBJ1-1 | TRBV6-5 | TGTGCCAGCAGTTACTCAAGAGCCCAGAACACTGAAGCTTTCTTT | CASSYSRAQNTEAFF
NA | NA | TRBJ2-7 | TRBV6-1 | TGTGCCAGCAGTGAAGGGTACACCGAGCAGTACTTC | CASSEGYTEQYF
TRBD1 | few | TRBJ1-1 | TRBV11-2 | TGTGCCAGCAGCGCGGGACAGGGCATGAACACTGAAGCTTTCTTT | CASSAGQGMNTEAFF
NA | NA | TRBJ2-7 | TRBV27 | TGTGCCAGCAGTTTATCGGCCGATATGATCTCCTACGAGCAGTACTTC | CASSLSADMISYEQYF
NA | NA | TRBJ2-7 | TRBV7-2 | TGTGCCAGCAGCCGTACTACTTACGAGCAGTACTTC | CASSRTTYEQYF
TRBD1 | NA | TRBJ1-3 | TRBV7-9 | TGTGCCAGCAGCCCAGGACAGGTTGGAAACACCATATATTTT | CASSPGQVGNTIYF
NA | NA | TRBJ1-2 | TRBV6-1 | TGTGCCAGCAGTGAAGACCTTTCGGGCTATGGCTACACCTTC | CASSEDLSGYGYTF
TRBD1 | NA | TRBJ1-2 | TRBV30 | TGTGCCTGGAGTGGACAGGGGGATGGCTACACCTTC | CAWSGQGDGYTF
TRBD2 | NA | TRBJ2-7 | TRBV28 | TGTGCCAGCAGCGGGGGGGACGAGCAGTACTTC | CASSGGDEQYF
NA | NA | TRBJ1-2 | TRBV5-1 | TGCGCCAGCAGCTTGAGAGACAGCGGCTACACCTTC | CASSLRDSGYTF
NA | NA | TRBJ1-1 | TRBV19 | TGTGCCAGTAGTATCACAGAGAACACTGAAGCTTTCTTT | CASSITENTEAFF
TRBD1 | NA | TRBJ2-7 | TRBV4-1 | TGCGCCAGCAGCCCGGACAGGGGGAAGTACGAGCAGTACTTC | CASSPDRGKYEQYF
NA | NA | TRBJ2-3 | TRBV7-8 | TGTGCCAGCAGCTTTCAAGCGGGCACAGATACGCAGTATTTT | CASSFQAGTDTQYF
TRBD1 | NA | TRBJ1-2 | TRBV4-1 | TGCGCCAGCAGCCAGGACCAGGGGGGACGGTATGGCTACACCTTC | CASSQDQGGRYGYTF
TRBD2 | NA | TRBJ2-7 | TRBV5-1 | TGCGCCAGCAGCTTGGAGATAGCGGGAGGTGTGATAAACGAGCAGTACTTC | CASSLEIAGGVINEQYF
TRBD1 | NA | TRBJ1-5 | TRBV10-2 | TGCGCCAGCAGCCAAGGACAGGGGTTCGGGCAGCCCCAGCATTTT | CASSQGQGFGQPQHF
TRBD1 | NA | TRBJ2-7 | TRBV7-2 | TGTGCCAGCAGCTACAGGGGGACAGGGCTCAGCCATCCATTCTACGAGCAGTACTTC | CASSYRGTGLSHPFYEQYF
NA | NA | TRBJ1-2 | TRBV30 | TGTGCCTGGAGTGTCCCGCTCGATTCAGCTAACTATGGCTACACCTTC | CAWSVPLDSANYGYTF
TRBD1 | NA | TRBJ1-4 | TRBV28 | TGTGCCAGCTCAAGGCGGGCAGGGGGTAAGAAACTGTTTTTT | CASSRRAGGKKLFF
NA | NA | TRBJ1-1 | TRBV2 | TGTGCCAGCAAGGGGGAATCGAACACTGAAGCTTTCTTT | CASKGESNTEAFF
NA | once | TRBJ1-1 | TRBV19 | TGTGCCAGTAGTATCGGGGGGATCAACACTGAAGCTTTCTTT | CASSIGGINTEAFF
NA | NA | TRBJ2-2 | TRBV29-1 | TGCAGCGTGACCAACAGCGGGCCCCACACCGGGGAGCTGTTTTTT | CSVTNSGPHTGELFF
TRBD2 | NA | TRBJ2-7 | TRBV4-1 | TGCGCCAGCAGCCAAGGGCTAGCGGGAGTTGGGTACGAGCAGTACTTC | CASSQGLAGVGYEQYF
NA | NA | TRBJ2-7 | TRBV5-6 | TGTGCCAGCAGCTTGTGGCGGGATTTAACCTACGAGCAGTACTTC | CASSLWRDLTYEQYF
TRBD1 | NA | TRBJ1-1 | TRBV11-3 | TGTGCCAGCAGCCGTACAGGGGGCGCGAGGGCTTTCTTT | CASSRTGGARAFF
TRBD2 | once | TRBJ2-1 | TRBV7-7 | TGTGCTAGCAGCCTAGCGGGAGGGAGGGATGAGCAGTTCTTC | CASSLAGGRDEQFF
NA | NA | TRBJ1-2 | TRBV6-6 | TGTGCCAGCAGCCCGGACAGTAACTATGGCTACACCTTC | CASSPDSNYGYTF
NA | NA | TRBJ2-5 | TRBV28 | TGTGCCAGCAGTTTACAGGGAGAGACCCAGTACTTC | CASSLQGETQYF
TRBD1 | NA | TRBJ2-7 | TRBV4-1 | TGCGCCAGCAGCCAAGGGAGTGGATGGGACAGCACCTACGAGCAGTACTTC | CASSQGSGWDSTYEQYF
NA | once | TRBJ2-5 | TRBV4-1 | TGCGCCAGCAGCCAAGATGGTCTTACCGAGTACCAAGAGACCCAGTACTTC | CASSQDGLTEYQETQYF
TRBD2 | NA | TRBJ2-2 | TRBV11-1 | TGTGCCAGCAGTCGGAGGCCCGGGCGGGAGCTTCGAGGCGGGGAGCTGTTTTTT | CASSRRPGRELRGGELFF
NA | few | TRBJ2-2 | TRBV4-1 | TGCGCCAGCAGCCCCGGACACCTCCGAACCGGGGAGCTGTTTTTT | CASSPGHLRTGELFF
TRBD1 | NA | TRBJ2-7 | TRBV19 | TGTGCCAGTAGCATAGAGCCCCCGGGACAGGGACCCTACGAGCAGTACTTC | CASSIEPPGQGPYEQYF
NA | NA | TRBJ1-2 | TRBV6-5 | TGTGCCAGCAGTTATCGTAACTATGGCTACACCTTC | CASSYRNYGYTF
TRBD1 | NA | TRBJ1-4 | TRBV30 | TGTGCCTGGGGGACAGCAGCTAATGAAAAACTGTTTTTT | CAWGTAANEKLFF
NA | NA | TRBJ1-1 | TRBV19 | TGTGCCCAGAGAGAGAGGCCATCGGGCACTGAAGCTTTCTTT | CAQRERPSGTEAFF
TRBD1 | NA | TRBJ2-7 | TRBV10-3 | TGTGCCATCAGTGACGGACAGGGAACCTACGAGCAGTACTTC | CAISDGQGTYEQYF
TRBD1 | NA | TRBJ2-2 | TRBV28 | TGTGCCAGCAGGGAACAGGGGGCGGACACCGGGGAGCTGTTTTTT | CASREQGADTGELFF
NA | NA | TRBJ1-2 | TRBV27 | TGTGCCAGCGGACAGTACTATGGCTACACCTTC | CASGQYYGYTF
NA | NA | TRBJ1-2 | TRBV28 | TGTGCCAGCCTAAAGCATCTTACCTATGGCTACACCTTC | CASLKHLTYGYTF
NA | once | TRBJ1-4 | TRBV28 | TGTGCCACCTCAGACAGTGGGCCTAATGAAAAACTGTTTTTT | CATSDSGPNEKLFF
TRBD1 | NA | TRBJ1-1 | TRBV5-1 | TGCGCCAGCAGCGTGGGACAGGGGAACACTGAAGCTTTCTTT | CASSVGQGNTEAFF